The clone carrying this T cell receptor (beta chain) has only one observation. These data originate in a study of OX40 agonist ivuxolimab in advanced cancers. The J segment lost 8 bases and the V segment lost 4 bases, leaving 8 bases of the junction unmatched. Germline V gene sequence: CDR1 SGHRS, CDR2 YFSETQ. The CDR3 has 14 residues. The repertoire was sequenced with immunoSEQ multiplex PCR; TCRdb's copy has only in-frame clones and lacks some. The sample holds about 53,000 clones, roughly 88% seen once. The J gene is TRBJ2-1, the V gene TRBV5-1; 8 bases align to TRBD2. The TCR sequence derives from an adult with an advanced solid tumor such as melanoma, head and neck, liver or kidney cancer. Sequenced material: CD4+ or CD8+ T cells sorted from blood, taken in a trial of the OX40 agonist ivuxolimab. The CDR3, as DNA: TGCGCCAGCAGCCCGGGACTAGGAGGGGATGAGCAGTTCTTC. Its protein is CASSPGLGGDEQFF. The whole variable domain, remainder taken from reference TRBV5-1 and TRBJ2-1, is KAGVTQTPRYLIKTRGQQVTLSCSPISGHRSVSWYQQTPGQGLQFLFEYFSETQRNKGNFPGRFSGRQFSNSRSEMNVSTLELGDSALYLCASSPGLGGDEQFFGPGTRLTVL.